Below are 19 T cell receptor beta chains sequenced from a single sample in a study of CD8 T cells in ankylosing spondylitis. Broader study findings: A motif in TCR beta, a set of 8 or 9 highly homologous variants, appeared characteristic of ankylosing spondylitis blood.

Using its own MiXCR run on the 5' RACE reads, TCRdb lists one record per CDR3 protein. The sample shows roughly 440,000 distinct CDR3 sequences, roughly 15% of them seen only once. Antigen specificity for these receptors is unknown. Source material: blood, either unsorted or a sorted T cell fraction (not recorded which). The source is a male donor with ankylosing spondylitis.

V usage is TRBV4-3 and J usage is TRBJ1-6; TRBD1 matches at 8 bases. V trimming: 0 bases; J trimming: 2 bases; junction bases outside the gene matches: 9. Germline loops: CDR1 LGHNA, CDR2 YSLEER. The CDR3 runs to 19 residues. CDR3 sequence: CASSQDWGRGRTYNSPLHF. The CDR3 DNA reads as TGCGCCAGCAGCCAAGATTGGGGCAGGGGGCGAACCTATAATTCACCCCTCCACTTT.

This clonotype was observed many times. The V and J genes are TRBV27 and TRBJ1-2; tentatively, D is TRBD1 (6 bases). The CDR3 length is 15 residues. The germline gives CDR1 MNHEY, CDR2 SMNVEV (reference sequence). Trimming cost V 6 bases and J 8 bases, with 22 bases left between them. CDR3 sequence: CASRQGQPNGEGYTF. The CDR3 coding sequence is TGTGCCAGCAGACAAGGACAGCCCAACGGAGAGGGCTACACCTTC.

The J gene is TRBJ2-1, the V gene TRBV7-3, with D perhaps TRBD1 (5 bases). Trimming took off 2 bases at V and 4 bases at J, with 12 bases between the two ends. The germline V gene encodes CDR1 SGHTA and CDR2 FQGTGA. This CDR3 has 15 residues. The CDR3 loop is CASSLGAPRYNEQFF. The CDR3 DNA sequence: TGTGCCAGCAGCTTAGGGGCACCAAGATACAATGAGCAGTTCTTC.

This clonotype was found many times. The chain employs TRBV7-6 and TRBJ1-4, with D hard to call. CDR1 and CDR2 (germline): SGHVS, FNYEAQ. This CDR3 contains 15 residues. V shed 6 bases and J shed 0 bases, with 11 bases lying between them. CDR3 in DNA: TGTGCCAGCAGTCCCGCCCACACAACTAATGAAAAACTGTTTTTT. Its protein is CASSPAHTTNEKLFF.

This clonotype was counted a few times. V is TRBV20-1 and J is TRBJ2-5; 7 nucleotides agree with TRBD2. This CDR3 is built from 14 residues. From germline, CDR1 is DFQATT and CDR2 SNEGSKA (reference sequence). V was clipped by 1 base and J by 5 bases; unmatched bases: 7. The DNA for the CDR3 is TGCAGTGCTAGAGGGGAGGGCGGCCCGGAGACCCAGTACTTC. It translates to CSARGEGGPETQYF.

The chain couples TRBV7-3 to TRBJ2-1; 14 bases fit TRBD2. Per the germline V gene, CDR1 is SGHTA and CDR2 is FQGTGA. The CDR3 consists of 16 residues. V shed 2 bases and J 6 bases; nucleotides not matched to a gene: 3. DNA for the CDR3: TGTGCCAGCAGCTTAGGACTAGCGGGAGGTCTCAATGAGCAGTTCTTC. This sequence encodes CASSLGLAGGLNEQFF.

The gene calls are TRBV25-1 and TRBJ2-7; tentatively, D is TRBD1 (7 bases). V lost 8 bases and J 3 bases, leaving 17 bases between the germline ends. Looked up from germline, CDR1 is MGHDK and CDR2 is SYGVNS. The CDR3 spans 14 residues. CDR3 protein: CASRRGAGGYEQYF. The CDR3 DNA is TGTGCCAGCCGTAGGGGGGCAGGGGGCTACGAGCAGTACTTC.

This clonotype was observed once. The chain has TRBV7-2 and TRBJ2-3; the D gene is possibly TRBD2 (6 bases). Trimming pared 5 bases from V and 0 bases from J, leaving 18 bases between. The CDR3 spans 17 residues. From germline, CDR1 is SGHTA and CDR2 FQGNSA. CDR3 in DNA: TGTGCCAGCAGCCCCGGGCGGGGCGGATCTAGCACAGATACGCAGTATTTT. This encodes CASSPGRGGSSTDTQYF.

The chain couples TRBV5-5 to TRBJ2-1; 10 nucleotides agree with TRBD2. The V gene's germline CDR1 is SGHKS and CDR2 YYEKEE (reference sequence). The length of the CDR3 is 15 residues. Unmatched junction bases numbered 3, after V lost 2 bases and J lost 4 bases. CDR3 DNA: TGTGCCAGCAGCTTTCTAGCGGGAGTATACAATGAGCAGTTCTTC. Translated: CASSFLAGVYNEQFF.

This clonotype was recorded at least ten times. V gene TRBV12-3 or TRBV12-4 combines with J gene TRBJ1-5; D unclear. Trimming took off 6 bases at V and 1 base at J, with 7 bases between the two ends. This CDR3 has 13 residues. The CDR3 bases are TGTGCCAGCAGCTTGGAAAGCAATCAGCCCCAGCATTTT. This encodes CASSLESNQPQHF.

The V call is TRBV6-1, the J call TRBJ1-3, with D tentatively TRBD1 (5 bases). V lost 6 bases to trimming and J lost 0 bases, with 12 bases between them. CDR3 length: 15 residues. Germline V CDR1 and CDR2: MNHNS, SASEGT. This CDR3 is CASSFDSRSGNTIYF. Written as DNA, the CDR3 is TGTGCCAGCAGCTTCGACAGCCGCTCTGGAAACACCATATATTTT.

This clonotype has only one observation. The chain uses TRBV11-1 and TRBJ2-3; 12 positions agree with TRBD2. In germline, CDR1 is SGHAT, CDR2 FQDESV (reference sequence). This CDR3 region has 18 residues. J lost 5 bases, V lost 1 base, and 10 bases had no gene match. The CDR3 protein is CASSLGLAGGPREDTQYF. The CDR3 region has the DNA TGTGCCAGCAGCTTAGGGCTAGCGGGGGGGCCGAGAGAAGATACGCAGTATTTT.

This clonotype was counted at least ten times. The chain has TRBV12-3 or TRBV12-4 and TRBJ1-1, with 9 bases identical to TRBD1. This CDR3 has 14 residues. Germline trimming cut 4 bases from V and 9 bases from J; bases unmatched to any gene: 9. CDR3 in DNA: TGTGCCAGCAGTTCCACAGGGGGCGCGGGCAAAGCTTTCTTT. It specifies CASSSTGGAGKAFF.

Many counts were recorded for this clonotype. The genes are TRBV12-3 or TRBV12-4 and TRBJ1-1; 7 bases match TRBD1. The CDR3 is 13 residues long. J was trimmed by 4 bases and V by 5 bases; bases with no gene match: 4. The CDR3: CASSPGGVTEAFF. Written as DNA, the CDR3 is TGTGCCAGCAGTCCAGGGGGTGTCACTGAAGCTTTCTTT.

CDR3 region: CASSGGTSVFSYEQYF. CDR3 in DNA: TGTGCCAGCAGTGGAGGGACTAGCGTCTTCTCCTACGAGCAGTACTTC. The chain recombines TRBV28 with TRBJ2-7, with 10 positions matching TRBD2. After removal of 5 bases from V and 0 bases from J, the junction contained 7 bases not matched to a gene. The CDR3 sequence is 16 residues long. Germline V gives CDR1 MDHEN, CDR2 SYDVKM.

This clonotype was seen repeatedly, ten times or more. J is TRBJ2-3 and V is TRBV20-1, with D unclear. The CDR3 totals 13 residues. Per germline, CDR1 DFQATT and CDR2 SNEGSKA (reference sequence). V lost 0 bases to trimming and J lost 2 bases, with 6 bases between them. Here the CDR3 reads CSAREGITDTQYF. The CDR3 DNA sequence: TGCAGTGCTAGAGAGGGGATCACAGATACGCAGTATTTT.

This chain uses TRBV27 with TRBJ2-7, with TRBD1 identical over 8 bases. The germline V gene has CDR1 MNHEY and CDR2 SMNVEV (reference sequence). The CDR3 totals 16 residues. V shed 0 bases and J 4 bases; nucleotides not matched to a gene: 8. CDR3 protein: CASSLSGQGAPYEQYF. The CDR3 nucleotides read TGTGCCAGCAGTTTATCCGGTCAGGGGGCTCCTTACGAGCAGTACTTC.

At least ten counts were recorded for this clonotype. V and J are TRBV12-3 or TRBV12-4 and TRBJ1-1; D uncertain. The CDR3 length is 14 residues. Trimming removed 1 base at V and 4 bases at J, with 10 bases between. The CDR3 DNA sequence: TGTGCCAGCAGTTTAGGAGGGTTGGGCACTGAAGCTTTCTTT. It encodes CASSLGGLGTEAFF.

V usage is TRBV6-1 and J usage is TRBJ1-1, with D tentatively TRBD1 (6 bases). Germline V gives CDR1 MNHNS, CDR2 SASEGT. V lost 5 bases and J lost 1, with 14 bases in between. This CDR3 has 15 amino acids. For the CDR3, the DNA is TGTGCCAGCAGTAAGTCATGGGGACAGAACACTGAAGCTTTCTTT. This encodes CASSKSWGQNTEAFF.